The TCR beta chain described here comes from a study of CD8+CD57+ T cells in acquired aplastic anemia. CDR1 is SGHRS, CDR2 YFSETQ, per germline. This CDR3 spans 14 amino acids. Trimming cost V 2 bases and J 9 bases, with 18 bases left between them. Genomic DNA was employed as the template in profiling TCR beta VDJ and CDR3. Via MiXCR, TCRdb re-called the reads, giving one row per CDR3 protein. The repertoire holds 180,000 or so distinct CDR3 sequences, with approximately 52% as singletons. This clonotype was seen at least ten times. Patients who underwent sequencing had shown CD8+CD57+ cell expansion by flow cytometry. Severe acquired aplastic anemia was diagnosed in all patients.

The receptor comes from a human donor with aplastic anemia. The V and J genes are TRBV5-1 and TRBJ2-7; D not resolved. The source material was sorted CD4+, CD8+, or CD8+CD57+ T cells (not recorded which) from PBMCs. The CDR3 protein is CASSFSDPSVGQYF. CDR3 DNA sequence: TGCGCCAGCAGCTTTAGTGATCCCTCGGTGGGGCAGTACTTC. The full variable domain, completed using reference TRBV5-1 and TRBJ2-7, is KAGVTQTPRYLIKTRGQQVTLSCSPISGHRSVSWYQQTPGQGLQFLFEYFSETQRNKGNFPGRFSGRQFSNSRSEMNVSTLELGDSALYLCASSFSDPSVGQYFGPGTRLTVT.